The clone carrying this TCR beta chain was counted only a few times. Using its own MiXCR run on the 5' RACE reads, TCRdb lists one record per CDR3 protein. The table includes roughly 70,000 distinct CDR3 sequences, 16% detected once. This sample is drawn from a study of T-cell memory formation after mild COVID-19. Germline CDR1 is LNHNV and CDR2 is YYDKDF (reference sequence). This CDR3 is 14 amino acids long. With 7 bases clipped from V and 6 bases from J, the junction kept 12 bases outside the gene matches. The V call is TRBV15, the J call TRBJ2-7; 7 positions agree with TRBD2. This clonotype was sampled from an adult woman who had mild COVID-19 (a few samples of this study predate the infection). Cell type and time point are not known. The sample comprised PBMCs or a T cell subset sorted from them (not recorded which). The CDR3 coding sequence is TGTGCCACCATGGCGGGAGTTTCCCCTGGCGAGCAGTACTTC. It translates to CATMAGVSPGEQYF.